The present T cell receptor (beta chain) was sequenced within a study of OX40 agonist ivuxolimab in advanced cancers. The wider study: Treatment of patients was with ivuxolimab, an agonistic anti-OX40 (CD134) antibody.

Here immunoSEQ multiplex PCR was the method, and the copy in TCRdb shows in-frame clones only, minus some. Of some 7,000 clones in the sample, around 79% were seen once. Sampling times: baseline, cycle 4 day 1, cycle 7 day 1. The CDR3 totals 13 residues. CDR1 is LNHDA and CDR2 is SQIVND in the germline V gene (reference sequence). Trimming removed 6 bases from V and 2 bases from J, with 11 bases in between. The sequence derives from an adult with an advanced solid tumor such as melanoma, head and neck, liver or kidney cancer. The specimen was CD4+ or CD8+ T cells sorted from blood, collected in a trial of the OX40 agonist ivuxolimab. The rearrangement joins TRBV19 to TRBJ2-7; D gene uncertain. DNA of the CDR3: TGTGCCAGTAGCTTGGGTCCTACCTACGAGCAGTACTTC. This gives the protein CASSLGPTYEQYF.